Listed below are T cell receptor beta chains from one sample, sequenced in a study of early T cells in non-severe SARS-CoV-2 infection. MiXCR was run by TCRdb on the 5' RACE reads, yielding one entry per CDR3 protein. This repertoire shows approximately 67,000 distinct CDR3 sequences, approximately 10% found once; its top ten account for 3% to 4%. The source material was whole blood. The receptor source for this set is an adult who was a healthcare worker with PCR-confirmed SARS-CoV-2 infection or an uninfected control (not recorded which). CDR3s include the opening cysteine and the closing phenylalanine or tryptophan. The order of the fields is clone size, V gene, J gene, D gene, CDR3 protein, CDR3 DNA. A D gene is named only where the DNA matches it firmly. Clone size, where shown, is once, few, many, or a class for clones that have expanded.

size: many
V: TRBV7-9
J: TRBJ1-1
D: TRBD1
CDR3: CASSSPPRQGGYRRTEAFF
DNA: TGTGCCAGCAGCTCCCCCCCCCGACAGGGAGGGTACCGGAGAACTGAAGCTTTCTTT

size: NA
V: TRBV11-2
J: TRBJ2-1
D: TRBD2
CDR3: CASSQLTSGRRNEQFF
DNA: TGTGCCAGCAGCCAATTAACTAGCGGGAGACGCAATGAGCAGTTCTTC

size: many
V: TRBV3-1
J: TRBJ1-1
D: TRBD1
CDR3: CASRDTGANTEAFF
DNA: TGTGCCAGCAGAGATACAGGGGCCAACACTGAAGCTTTCTTT

size: many
V: TRBV20-1
J: TRBJ2-7
D: NA
CDR3: CSATGTSNYEQYF
DNA: TGCAGTGCTACCGGGACCTCGAACTACGAGCAGTACTTC

size: NA
V: TRBV21-1
J: TRBJ2-2
D: NA
CDR3: CASSKALAGGGTGELFF
DNA: TGTGCCAGCAGCAAAGCGCTAGCGGGAGGGGGGACCGGGGAGCTGTTTTTT

size: many
V: TRBV5-5
J: TRBJ2-7
D: TRBD1
CDR3: CASTLTGTTYEQYF
DNA: TGTGCCAGCACCCTGACAGGGACGACCTACGAGCAGTACTTC

size: many
V: TRBV10-1
J: TRBJ2-7
D: NA
CDR3: CASKKKQYF
DNA: TGCGCCAGCAAAAAAAAGCAGTACTTC

size: many
V: TRBV7-9
J: TRBJ2-5
D: TRBD2
CDR3: CASSLGWREGRETQYF
DNA: TGTGCCAGCAGCTTAGGATGGCGGGAGGGCCGCGAGACCCAGTACTTC

size: many
V: TRBV29-1
J: TRBJ2-1
D: TRBD2
CDR3: CSVGTSGMGYNEQFF
DNA: TGCAGCGTTGGAACTAGCGGGATGGGATACAATGAGCAGTTCTTC

size: NA
V: TRBV5-6
J: TRBJ1-4
D: NA
CDR3: CASSFTRREKLFF
DNA: TGTGCCAGCAGCTTCACACGAAGAGAAAAACTGTTTTTT

size: few
V: TRBV5-1
J: TRBJ1-1
D: TRBD1
CDR3: CASSTDREFTEAFF
DNA: TGCGCCAGCAGCACGGACAGGGAGTTCACTGAAGCTTTCTTT

size: many
V: TRBV14
J: TRBJ2-4
D: TRBD1
CDR3: CASSQDTGVAKNIQYF
DNA: TGTGCCAGCAGCCAAGATACAGGGGTGGCCAAAAACATTCAGTACTTC

size: many
V: TRBV7-9
J: TRBJ1-6
D: NA
CDR3: CASSIQGTDSPLHF
DNA: TGTGCCAGCAGCATACAGGGAACGGATTCACCCCTCCACTTT

size: few
V: TRBV7-2
J: TRBJ2-1
D: TRBD2
CDR3: CASSLPGLAGEF
DNA: TGTGCCAGCAGCTTACCGGGACTAGCGGGAGAGTTC

size: many
V: TRBV18
J: TRBJ2-1
D: TRBD1
CDR3: CASSPGTGRFNEQFF
DNA: TGTGCCAGCTCACCCGGGACAGGGAGGTTCAATGAGCAGTTCTTC

size: NA
V: TRBV3-1
J: TRBJ2-5
D: TRBD2
CDR3: CASSLAGVGQETQYF
DNA: TGTGCCAGCAGCCTCGCGGGGGTCGGCCAAGAGACCCAGTACTTC

size: NA
V: TRBV4-1
J: TRBJ2-3
D: NA
CDR3: CASSHREPTTDTQYF
DNA: TGCGCCAGCAGCCATAGGGAGCCCACCACAGATACGCAGTATTTT

size: NA
V: TRBV24-1
J: TRBJ2-3
D: NA
CDR3: CATSDFGQFSLTDTQYF
DNA: TGTGCCACCAGTGATTTCGGGCAGTTTTCACTTACAGATACGCAGTATTTT

size: many
V: TRBV5-1
J: TRBJ2-3
D: NA
CDR3: CASSLEAGDSTDTQYF
DNA: TGCGCCAGCAGCTTGGAAGCAGGAGATAGCACAGATACGCAGTATTTT

size: many
V: TRBV20-1
J: TRBJ1-5
D: NA
CDR3: CSARGAPWGNQPQHF
DNA: TGCAGTGCTAGAGGCGCTCCATGGGGCAATCAGCCCCAGCATTTT

size: many
V: TRBV7-2
J: TRBJ2-1
D: NA
CDR3: CASSLMPSSYNEQFF
DNA: TGTGCCAGCAGCTTAATGCCGAGCTCCTACAATGAGCAGTTCTTC

size: many
V: TRBV7-8
J: TRBJ2-6
D: NA
CDR3: CASTGGANVLTF
DNA: TGTGCCAGCACTGGTGGGGCCAACGTCCTGACTTTC

size: many
V: TRBV13
J: TRBJ1-2
D: TRBD1
CDR3: CASSFVYPGTVSRKGYTF
DNA: TGTGCCAGCAGTTTTGTCTACCCCGGGACAGTATCCCGGAAAGGCTACACCTTC

size: many
V: TRBV7-9
J: TRBJ2-7
D: TRBD1
CDR3: CASSPTGGVYEQYF
DNA: TGTGCCAGCAGCCCCACAGGGGGCGTCTACGAGCAGTACTTC

size: few
V: TRBV7-7
J: TRBJ2-3
D: NA
CDR3: CASSPRTVDTQYF
DNA: TGTGCTAGCAGCCCAAGGACAGTAGATACGCAGTATTTT

size: many
V: TRBV21-1
J: TRBJ2-3
D: NA
CDR3: CASTRGAGDTQYF
DNA: TGTGCCAGCACCCGTGGGGCGGGAGATACGCAGTATTTT

size: many
V: TRBV11-2
J: TRBJ2-5
D: NA
CDR3: CASRELGSWQETQYF
DNA: TGTGCCAGCAGGGAACTTGGGAGCTGGCAAGAGACCCAGTACTTC

size: medium-sized
V: TRBV7-9
J: TRBJ1-2
D: TRBD1
CDR3: CASSSSESGGRFYGYTF
DNA: TGTGCCAGCAGCTCGTCCGAGTCAGGGGGGCGCTTCTATGGCTACACCTTC

size: NA
V: TRBV7-9
J: TRBJ2-7
D: NA
CDR3: CASGGVRQYF
DNA: TGTGCCAGCGGAGGAGTCCGGCAGTACTTC

size: many
V: TRBV12-2
J: TRBJ2-1
D: NA
CDR3: CASRSRVRGYNEQFF
DNA: TGTGCAAGTCGCTCGAGGGTGCGGGGATACAATGAGCAGTTCTTC

size: many
V: TRBV20-1
J: TRBJ2-5
D: TRBD2
CDR3: CSATGTSGRSIETQYF
DNA: TGCAGTGCTACCGGGACTAGCGGGAGGTCCATAGAGACCCAGTACTTC

size: many
V: TRBV12-3/TRBV12-4
J: TRBJ2-7
D: NA
CDR3: CASSLLRDWYEQYF
DNA: TGTGCCAGCAGTTTACTGAGGGACTGGTACGAGCAGTACTTC

size: many
V: TRBV30
J: TRBJ1-6
D: NA
CDR3: CAWNLGSGNSPLHF
DNA: TGTGCCTGGAACTTAGGGTCAGGAAATTCACCCCTCCACTTT

size: many
V: TRBV6-2/TRBV6-3
J: TRBJ1-2
D: NA
CDR3: CASSYNRDYGYTF
DNA: TGTGCCAGCAGTTACAACAGGGACTATGGCTACACCTTC

size: many
V: TRBV11-3
J: TRBJ2-3
D: TRBD1
CDR3: CASSSGQGWRGTDTQYF
DNA: TGTGCCAGCAGCTCCGGACAGGGTTGGAGGGGCACAGATACGCAGTATTTT

size: many
V: TRBV7-9
J: TRBJ2-7
D: NA
CDR3: CASSPMTSRHEQYF
DNA: TGTGCCAGCAGCCCGATGACGAGCCGGCACGAGCAGTACTTC

size: NA
V: TRBV12-3/TRBV12-4
J: TRBJ1-1
D: NA
CDR3: CASSWYRDTWAHTEAFF
DNA: TGTGCCAGCAGTTGGTACCGGGACACATGGGCGCACACTGAAGCTTTCTTT

size: few
V: TRBV6-6
J: TRBJ2-1
D: TRBD2
CDR3: CASSYLAGGSSYNEQFF
DNA: TGTGCCAGCAGTTACCTAGCGGGGGGAAGCTCCTACAATGAGCAGTTCTTC

size: many
V: TRBV7-2
J: TRBJ1-5
D: TRBD1
CDR3: CASSLATGTGRKGEPQHF
DNA: TGTGCCAGCAGCTTAGCGACGGGGACAGGGCGAAAGGGTGAGCCCCAGCATTTT